The 32 T cell receptor beta chains presented below share a single source sample, sequenced in a study of control samples from healthy donors and cancer patients. This table comes from immunoSEQ multiplex PCR, and its TCRdb copy is limited to in-frame clones, with some not included. The sample has about 180,000 clones; around 90% are singletons. Specimen: blood. The receptors here all came from a woman between 50 and 59 years old in good health.

The chain joins TRBV5-1 to TRBJ2-3, with a possible D match to TRBD2 (6 bases). This CDR3 spans 15 amino acids. Trimming left V 0 bases short and J 3 bases short, with 11 bases between. Germline V gene sequence: CDR1 SGHRS, CDR2 YFSETQ. In DNA, the CDR3 is TGCGCCAGCAGCTTGGACGGGGGTGATACAGATACGCAGTATTTT. Translation: CASSLDGGDTDTQYF.

The genes are TRBV7-3 and TRBJ1-2; 9 bases align to TRBD1. The CDR3 totals 12 residues. The germline V gene encodes CDR1 SGHTA and CDR2 FQGTGA. Losses at the gene ends were 4 bases for V and 11 bases for J; bases not matched to a gene: 5. The CDR3 loop is CASSSGTGRYTF. The DNA of the CDR3 is TGTGCCAGCAGCTCGGGGACAGGGAGGTACACCTTC.

This chain uses TRBV5-1 with TRBJ2-5; D may correspond to TRBD1 or TRBD2 (5 bases each). The germline CDR1 and CDR2 sequences are SGHRS and YFSETQ. CDR3 length: 14 residues. V lost 4 bases and J lost 5, with 15 bases in between. DNA of the CDR3: TGCGCCAGCAGCACGGAGAGGGGCGAGGAGACCCAGTACTTC. Translating gives CASSTERGEETQYF.

This clone showed up just a few times. J is TRBJ1-6 and V is TRBV6-6, with TRBD1 matching over 8 bases. Germline trimming cut 6 bases from V and 6 bases from J; bases unmatched to any gene: 7. The germline gives CDR1 MNHNY, CDR2 SVGAGI (reference sequence). The CDR3 loop spans 15 amino acids. As DNA, the CDR3 is TGTGCCAGCAGCCCCCCGGACAGGGCTAATTCACCCCTCCACTTT. This codes for CASSPPDRANSPLHF.

The CDR3 DNA follows: TGTGCCAGCTCAAATTCACAGGGGGCTTGGACTGAAGCTTTCTTT. Protein product: CASSNSQGAWTEAFF. The chain carries TRBV18 and TRBJ1-1; TRBD1 aligns across 9 bases. The J segment lost 5 bases and the V segment lost 5 bases, leaving 9 bases of the junction unmatched. CDR3 length: 15 residues. Germline assignment: CDR1 KGHSH and CDR2 LQKENI.

Worth noting for this clone: The same CDR3 also results from other DNA sequences found in this sample. The V call is TRBV5-1, the J call TRBJ2-3; D is unclear. Trimming cost V 0 bases and J 6 bases, with 14 bases left between them. CDR1 SGHRS and CDR2 YFSETQ come from the germline V gene. The CDR3 is 15 amino acids. The CDR3 spells CASSLARRAWDTQYF. In DNA, the CDR3 is TGCGCCAGCAGCTTGGCCCGCCGCGCGTGGGATACGCAGTATTTT.

The chain is built from TRBV6-2 or TRBV6-3 and TRBJ1-1; perhaps TRBD1 as D (5 bases). The germline CDR1 and CDR2 sequences are MNHEY and SVGEGT. This CDR3 contains 12 residues. V was clipped by 5 bases and J by 11 bases, with 15 bases between them. The CDR3 DNA sequence: TGTGCCAGCAGTGGGGGGGACCCCCCGGCTTTCTTT. It yields the protein CASSGGDPPAFF.

V gene TRBV27 combines with J gene TRBJ2-1; 14 nucleotides align to TRBD2. The CDR3 sequence is 16 residues long. V shed 0 bases and J 7 bases; nucleotides not matched to a gene: 2. The germline CDR1 and CDR2 sequences are MNHEY and SMNVEV (reference sequence). CDR3 loop: CASSLSGLAGGNEQFF. The CDR3, as DNA: TGTGCCAGCAGTTTATCCGGACTAGCGGGAGGAAATGAGCAGTTCTTC.

The chain has TRBV9 and TRBJ2-3, with 9 bases that match TRBD2. CDR3 length: 15 residues. Germline V gives CDR1 SGDLS, CDR2 YYNGEE. After removal of 4 bases from V and 1 base from J, the junction contained 4 bases not matched to a gene. The DNA for the CDR3 is TGTGCCAGCAGCTATAGCGGGGGCGGCACAGATACGCAGTATTTT. It codes for CASSYSGGGTDTQYF.

The V call is TRBV20-1, the J call TRBJ1-2; 7 bases fit TRBD1. The CDR3 length is 11 residues. The germline gives CDR1 DFQATT, CDR2 SNEGSKA (reference sequence). CDR3 sequence (DNA): TGCATCATCACCAGGGGGTCTGGCTACACCTTC. It translates to CIITRGSGYTF.

The chain employs TRBV9 and TRBJ2-2; 7 nucleotides agree with TRBD2. This CDR3 has 16 amino acids. The germline gives CDR1 SGDLS, CDR2 YYNGEE. The J segment lost 6 bases and the V segment lost 0 bases, leaving 8 bases of the junction unmatched. The DNA for the CDR3 is TGTGCCAGCAGCGTAGGAGGCGGGGGATCGTCCGGGGAGCTGTTTTTT. Protein product: CASSVGGGGSSGELFF.

This clone was counted only a few times. This chain joins TRBV2 and TRBJ2-3; 8 nucleotides line up with TRBD2. The CDR3 length is 14 residues. Looked up from germline, CDR1 is SNHLY and CDR2 is FYNNEI. Trimming took 4 bases from V and 8 from J; bases not matched to a gene: 8. The CDR3 region has the DNA TGTGCCAGCAGTGGACTAGCGAGTGCGGGTACGCAGTATTTT. Its protein is CASSGLASAGTQYF.

A single count supports this clone. The chain recombines TRBV7-9 with TRBJ2-2; no clear D gene. The CDR3 sequence is 15 residues long. Germline CDR1 is SEHNR and CDR2 is FQNEAQ (reference sequence). Trimming removed 3 bases from V and 2 bases from J, with 10 bases in between. The chain's CDR3 is CASSFRQTNTGELFF. The CDR3 DNA is TGTGCCAGCAGCTTCCGGCAGACTAACACCGGGGAGCTGTTTTTT.

The chain is built from TRBV7-2 and TRBJ1-3; perhaps TRBD1 as D (5 bases). The CDR3 consists of 17 residues. Germline V lookup: CDR1 SGHTA, CDR2 FQGNSA. V was pared by 0 bases and J by 0 bases, with 12 bases between. The CDR3 DNA is TGTGCCAGCAGCTTAGCTTCAGGGACCCTCTCTGGAAACACCATATATTTT. Encoded protein: CASSLASGTLSGNTIYF.

This chain links TRBV3-1 (or the pseudogene TRBV3-2) with TRBJ1-3, with D possibly being TRBD1 (5 bases). The germline V gene encodes CDR1 LGHDT and CDR2 YNNKEL (reference sequence). This CDR3 contains 15 residues. The ends were cut back, 8 bases at V and 2 bases at J, with 16 bases in the middle. The CDR3 protein is CASRNPGTTGNTIYF. CDR3 sequence (DNA): TGTGCCAGCCGAAATCCGGGGACGACTGGAAACACCATATATTTT.

V usage is TRBV6-6 and J usage is TRBJ2-3, with a weak D call TRBD2 (5 bases). CDR1 is MNHNY and CDR2 is SVGAGI in the germline V gene (reference sequence). This CDR3 is 17 amino acids long. V lost 5 bases, J lost 6 bases, and 24 bases lay in between. The CDR3: CASSHPLPPGVGDTQYF. The CDR3 region has the DNA TGTGCCAGCAGTCACCCGCTGCCACCCGGGGTGGGGGATACGCAGTATTTT.

The chain combines TRBV19 with TRBJ1-5; 7 bases are shared with TRBD1. The ends lost 5 bases at V and 4 bases at J; junction bases unmatched: 8. Germline values: CDR1 LNHDA, CDR2 SQIVND (reference sequence). The CDR3 contains 15 residues. The CDR3 bases are TGTGCCAGTAGTCCAGACAGGGCCGTAAATCAGCCCCAGCATTTT. This codes for CASSPDRAVNQPQHF.

The CDR3 protein is CASSYSASGRGSLYTQYF. The CDR3 region has the DNA TGTGCCAGCAGTTACTCAGCTAGCGGGAGGGGAAGTCTATATACGCAGTATTTT. This chain links TRBV6-2 or TRBV6-3 with TRBJ2-3, with 12 bases aligning to TRBD2. Germline V gene data show CDR1 as MNHEY and CDR2 as SVGEGT. V dropped 0 bases and J dropped 7; count of bases not matched to a gene: 11. The CDR3 has 18 amino acids.

This chain uses TRBV10-3 with TRBJ2-7, with TRBD1 matching over 8 bases. The ends lost 0 bases at V and 3 bases at J; junction bases unmatched: 13. The germline V gene has CDR1 ENHRY and CDR2 SYGVKD. This CDR3 is built from 18 residues. The CDR3 DNA follows: TGTGCCATCAGTGAGTCCTGGACAGGGACCGAAAACTTCTACGAGCAGTACTTC. Its translation: CAISESWTGTENFYEQYF.

This chain links TRBV12-3 or TRBV12-4 with TRBJ1-2, with D perhaps matching TRBD1 (5 bases). V was trimmed by 5 bases and J by 8 bases, leaving 12 bases between them. This CDR3 is built from 12 residues. The CDR3 here is CASSISGRGYTF. The CDR3 nucleotides read TGTGCCAGCAGTATCTCAGGGCGCGGCTACACCTTC.

The gene calls are TRBV19 and TRBJ1-4, with a possible D match to TRBD1 (6 bases). CDR3 size: 15 residues. Germline-derived CDR1 and CDR2 are LNHDA and SQIVND (reference sequence). V lost 11 bases and J 3 bases, leaving 19 bases between the germline ends. CDR3 in amino acids: CAVRDAGVANEKLFF. The CDR3 coding sequence is TGTGCCGTGCGGGACGCAGGGGTGGCTAATGAAAAACTGTTTTTT.

This chain connects TRBV28 to TRBJ2-5; D remains unclear. The CDR3 contains 12 residues. The ends were cut back, 2 bases at V and 5 bases at J, with 6 bases in the middle. Germline CDR1 reads MDHEN; CDR2 reads SYDVKM. CDR3 in amino acids: CASSLAHETQYF. Written as DNA, the CDR3 is TGTGCCAGCAGTTTAGCCCACGAGACCCAGTACTTC.

For the CDR3, the DNA is TGTGCCAGCAGTTACTCGTCAGGGAGGACTGAAGCTTTCTTT. Translating gives CASSYSSGRTEAFF. The chain recombines TRBV6-5 with TRBJ1-1; weak D call: TRBD1 (5 bases). The CDR3 extends over 14 amino acids. CDR1 MNHEY and CDR2 SVGAGI come from the germline V gene. Trimming left V 0 bases short and J 5 bases short, with 10 bases between.

The chain has TRBV4-1 and TRBJ1-5; TRBD1 might be the D (5 bases). Germline loops: CDR1 MGHRA, CDR2 YSYEKL. There are 15 residues in the CDR3. Trimming removed 0 bases from V and 7 bases from J, with 13 bases in between. This CDR3 is CASSQDQGLGQPQHF. The CDR3 DNA sequence: TGCGCCAGCAGCCAAGACCAGGGACTCGGGCAGCCCCAGCATTTT.

This clone has only one observation. The chain links TRBV12-5 to TRBJ2-2, with D hard to call. The V gene lost 10 bases and the J gene lost 6 bases, with 12 bases spanning the gap. CDR1 and CDR2 from the germline V gene are LGHNT and FRNRAP. The CDR3 contains 12 residues. CDR3 DNA: TGTGCTACCTCCCTAGGCCCCGGGGAGCTGTTTTTT. This sequence encodes CATSLGPGELFF.

The CDR3 reads CASTRVGGLGELFF. CDR3 in DNA: TGTGCCAGCACCCGGGTGGGGGGCTTAGGGGAGCTGTTTTTT. This chain links TRBV7-2 with TRBJ2-2; D is possibly TRBD1 or TRBD2 (6 bases each). V was trimmed by 7 bases and J by 8 bases, leaving 17 bases between them. Germline V lookup: CDR1 SGHTA, CDR2 FQGNSA. The CDR3 is 14 residues long.

The J gene is TRBJ2-5, the V gene TRBV5-1, with 7 bases fitting TRBD2. CDR1 is SGHRS and CDR2 is YFSETQ in the germline V gene. This CDR3 spans 15 amino acids. V lost 0 bases, J lost 4 bases, and 6 bases stayed unmatched. CDR3 region: CASSLGAGRAETQYF. The CDR3 nucleotides read TGCGCCAGCAGCTTGGGCGCAGGGAGGGCAGAGACCCAGTACTTC.

The rearrangement uses TRBV3-1 (or the pseudogene TRBV3-2) and TRBJ2-7; no reliable D call. In germline, CDR1 is LGHDT, CDR2 YNNKEL (reference sequence). The CDR3 spans 15 residues. The V end was cut by 4 bases, the J end by 0 bases, with 13 bases between. The CDR3 DNA reads TGTGCCAGCAGCCTCGCGCCCTTGAGCTCCTACGAGCAGTACTTC. Residues: CASSLAPLSSYEQYF.

V gene TRBV7-2 combines with J gene TRBJ2-7, with 7 bases fitting TRBD2. The CDR3 sequence is 14 residues long. After removal of 4 bases from V and 6 bases from J, the junction contained 9 bases not matched to a gene. CDR1 is SGHTA and CDR2 is FQGNSA in the germline V gene. The DNA of the CDR3 is TGTGCCAGCAGCTGGCACCCTAGGGAGGGCGAGCAGTACTTC. Its protein product is CASSWHPREGEQYF.

The chain combines TRBV7-2 with TRBJ1-6; the D gene is possibly TRBD1 (5 bases). The germline V and J ends were trimmed by 3 bases and 5 bases, with 11 bases remaining between them. CDR3 length equals 15 residues. CDR1 SGHTA and CDR2 FQGNSA come from the germline V gene. The CDR3 nucleotides are TGTGCCAGCAGCTTGGCCGGGGCGAATAATTCACCCCTCCACTTT. Translation: CASSLAGANNSPLHF. Complete variable domain (other parts from reference TRBV7-2 and TRBJ1-6): GAGVSQSPSNKVTEKGKDVELRCDPISGHTALYWYRQSLGQGLEFLIYFQGNSAPDKSGLPSDRFSAERTGGSVSTLTIQRTQQEDSAVYLCASSLAGANNSPLHFGNGTRLTVT.

The CDR3 bases are TGTGCCATCCAATCCGACACTGAAGCTTTCTTT. Its protein is CAIQSDTEAFF. The chain employs TRBV10-3 and TRBJ1-1; D is unresolved. Trimming removed 8 bases at V and 3 bases at J, with 7 bases between. Germline V lookup: CDR1 ENHRY, CDR2 SYGVKD. This CDR3 is built from 11 residues.

This sequence joins TRBV7-2 and TRBJ1-4; D is ambiguous. Trimming took 1 base from V and 10 from J, leaving 13 bases between them. The CDR3 sequence is 14 residues long. Per germline, CDR1 SGHTA and CDR2 FQGNSA. The CDR3 bases are TGTGCCAGCAGCTTAGGTGAAGGCACGGGAAAACTGTTTTTT. This sequence encodes CASSLGEGTGKLFF.